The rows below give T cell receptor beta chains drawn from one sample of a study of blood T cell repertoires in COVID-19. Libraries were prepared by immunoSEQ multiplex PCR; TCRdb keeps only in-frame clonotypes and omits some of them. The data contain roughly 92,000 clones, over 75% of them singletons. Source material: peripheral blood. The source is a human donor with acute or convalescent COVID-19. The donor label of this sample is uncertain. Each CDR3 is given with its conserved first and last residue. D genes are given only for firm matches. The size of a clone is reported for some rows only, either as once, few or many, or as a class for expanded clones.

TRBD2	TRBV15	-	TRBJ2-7	CATSRGLAGGRSYEQYF	TGTGCCACCAGCAGAGGACTAGCGGGGGGCCGCTCCTACGAGCAGTACTTC
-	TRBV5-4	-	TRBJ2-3	CASSLGGPSTDTQYF	TGTGCCAGCAGCTTGGGCGGGCCGAGCACAGATACGCAGTATTTT
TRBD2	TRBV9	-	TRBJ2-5	CASSVGGGAGRETQYF	TGTGCCAGCAGCGTAGGCGGGGGAGCTGGACGAGAGACCCAGTACTTC
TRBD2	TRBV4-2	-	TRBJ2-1	CASSQSSGGGEQFF	TGTGCCAGCAGCCAGTCTAGCGGGGGTGGTGAGCAGTTCTTC
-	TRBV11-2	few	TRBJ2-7	CASSLMTVPSYEQYF	TGTGCCAGCAGCTTAATGACAGTCCCAAGCTACGAGCAGTACTTC
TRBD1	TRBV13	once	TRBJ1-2	CASSLGTDYGYTF	TGTGCCAGCAGCCTCGGGACAGACTATGGCTACACCTTC
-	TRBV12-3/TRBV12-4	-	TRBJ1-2	CASSWSPGGYTF	TGTGCCAGCAGTTGGAGTCCGGGGGGCTACACCTTC
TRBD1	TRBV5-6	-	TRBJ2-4	CASTPTGPAAKNIQYF	TGTGCCAGCACCCCGACAGGGCCCGCAGCCAAAAACATTCAGTACTTC
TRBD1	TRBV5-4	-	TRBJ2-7	CASSFGTEAYEQYF	TGTGCCAGCAGCTTCGGGACAGAGGCCTACGAGCAGTACTTC
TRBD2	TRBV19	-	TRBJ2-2	CASSIGLAGLQLFF	TGTGCCAGTAGTATAGGACTAGCGGGGTTACAGCTGTTTTTT
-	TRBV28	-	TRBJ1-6	CASSPQGSYNSPLHF	TGTGCCAGCAGCCCACAGGGATCCTATAATTCACCCCTCCACTTT
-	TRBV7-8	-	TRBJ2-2	CASSSGAGGTGELFF	TGTGCCAGCAGCTCAGGGGCTGGTGGCACCGGGGAGCTGTTTTTT
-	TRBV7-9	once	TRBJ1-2	CASSYLGSTLANYGYTF	TGTGCCAGCAGCTACCTAGGATCGACTTTAGCTAACTATGGCTACACCTTC
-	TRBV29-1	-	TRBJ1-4	CSAWSATNEKLFF	TGCAGCGCCTGGAGTGCAACTAATGAAAAACTGTTTTTT
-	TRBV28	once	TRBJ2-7	CASSRTDIAYEQYF	TGTGCCAGCAGCAGGACAGACATAGCCTACGAGCAGTACTTC
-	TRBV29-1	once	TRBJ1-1	CSAPGGFRGTEAFF	TGCAGCGCCCCGGGAGGCTTTAGAGGCACTGAAGCTTTCTTT
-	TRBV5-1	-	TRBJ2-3	CASSLSPFYARTTDTQYF	TGCGCCAGCAGCTTGAGCCCTTTCTACGCCCGAACCACAGATACGCAGTATTTT
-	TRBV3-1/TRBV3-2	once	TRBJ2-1	CASSQSANEQFF	TGTGCCAGCAGCCAGAGTGCAAATGAGCAGTTCTTC
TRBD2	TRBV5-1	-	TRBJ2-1	CASSLAPGGYNEQFF	TGCGCCAGCAGCTTGGCCCCGGGGGGGTACAATGAGCAGTTCTTC
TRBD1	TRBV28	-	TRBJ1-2	CASSQPGQTYGYTF	TGTGCCAGCAGTCAACCGGGACAGACCTATGGCTACACCTTC
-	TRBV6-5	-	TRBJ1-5	CASSYRGNQPQHF	TGTGCCAGCAGTTACAGGGGGAACCAGCCCCAGCATTTT
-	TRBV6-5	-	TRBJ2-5	CASSSGMGETQYF	TGTGCCAGCAGCTCCGGTATGGGCGAGACCCAGTACTTC
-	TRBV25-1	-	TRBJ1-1	CASSWAGRGTEAFF	TGTGCCAGCAGTTGGGCAGGGAGGGGGACTGAAGCTTTCTTT
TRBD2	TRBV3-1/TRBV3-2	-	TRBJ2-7	CASSQAGTNTYEQYF	TGTGCCAGCAGCCAAGCCGGGACTAACACCTACGAGCAGTACTTC
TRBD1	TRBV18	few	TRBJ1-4	CASSPGQGPEKLFF	TGTGCCAGCTCACCGGGACAGGGCCCTGAAAAACTGTTTTTT
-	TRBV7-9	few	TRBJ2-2	CASSPGAGPGELFF	TGTGCCAGCAGCCCTGGGGCAGGCCCCGGGGAGCTGTTTTTT
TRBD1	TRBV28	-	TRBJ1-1	CASSFSDRVQNTEAFF	TGTGCCAGCAGTTTCTCTGACAGGGTCCAGAACACTGAAGCTTTCTTT
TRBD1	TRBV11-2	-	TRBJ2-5	CASSQQGASGETQYF	TGTGCCAGCAGCCAACAGGGGGCAAGCGGAGAGACCCAGTACTTC
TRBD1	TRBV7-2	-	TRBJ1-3	CASSLDRAGNTIYF	TGTGCCAGCAGCTTGGACAGGGCTGGAAACACCATATATTTT
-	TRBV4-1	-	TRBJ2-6	CASSLGTAGGGANVLTF	TGCGCCAGCAGCCTCGGGACTGCAGGCGGGGGGGCCAACGTCCTGACTTTC
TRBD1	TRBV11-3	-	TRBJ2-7	CASSLGQEYEQYF	TGTGCCAGCAGCTTGGGACAGGAATACGAGCAGTACTTC
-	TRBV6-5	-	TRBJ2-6	CASSGFSGANVLTF	TGTGCCAGCAGCGGTTTCTCTGGGGCCAACGTCCTGACTTTC
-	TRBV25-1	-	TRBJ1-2	CASSEQAGFPYGYTF	TGTGCCAGCAGTGAACAGGCAGGGTTTCCCTATGGCTACACCTTC
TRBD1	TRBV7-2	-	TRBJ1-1	CASSLDRLNTEAFF	TGTGCCAGCAGCCTGGACAGGTTGAACACTGAAGCTTTCTTT
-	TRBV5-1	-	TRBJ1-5	CASSLTGIPNQPQHF	TGCGCCAGCAGCTTGACGGGGATCCCCAATCAGCCCCAGCATTTT
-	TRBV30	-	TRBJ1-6	CAWSVNGGANSPLHF	TGTGCCTGGAGTGTAAATGGAGGGGCCAATTCACCCCTCCACTTT
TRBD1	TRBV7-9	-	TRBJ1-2	CASSLVGGTVTYGYTF	TGTGCCAGCAGCTTAGTGGGTGGGACAGTAACCTATGGCTACACCTTC
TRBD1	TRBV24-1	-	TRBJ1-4	CATSAAGTGREKLFF	TGTGCCACCAGTGCCGCCGGGACAGGGCGAGAAAAACTGTTTTTT
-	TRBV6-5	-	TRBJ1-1	CASQAGWTEAFF	TGTGCCAGCCAAGCGGGGTGGACTGAAGCTTTCTTT
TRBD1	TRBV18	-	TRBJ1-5	CASSQGADQPQHF	TGTGCCAGCTCACAGGGGGCGGATCAGCCCCAGCATTTT
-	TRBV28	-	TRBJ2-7	CASSVRLDRWSYEQYF	TGTGCCAGCAGCGTTCGCCTAGACAGGTGGTCCTACGAGCAGTACTTC